This TCR beta chain originates from a study of cytomegalovirus exposure and HLA in healthy donors. Study-level findings and limits: According to a later analysis, TCR clusters from the first cohort tended to co-occur in the 120 or so validation repertoires. Under in vitro conditions, a few CMV-associated chains were confirmed as specific for CMV antigens. With high specificity and sensitivity, the classifier reportedly diagnosed cytomegalovirus status.

Sequenced by immunoSEQ multiplex PCR; TCRdb stores in-frame clones only, minus some. There are nearly 200,000 clones in the sample; more than 65% occur only once, and roughly 12% lies in the top ten. J lost 5 bases, V lost 8 bases, and 7 bases had no gene match. This CDR3 is built from 13 residues. CDR1 is MNHEY and CDR2 is SVGAGI in the germline V gene. Note on this clone: Antigen: not known.

The chain couples TRBV6-5 to TRBJ2-7; 9 bases are shared with TRBD2. The source is a woman aged 25 to 45 in good health and CMV-seropositive. The sequenced material came from PBMCs. The CDR3 sequence is CASGVAGVDEQYF. CDR3 nucleotides: TGTGCCAGCGGTGTAGCGGGAGTAGACGAGCAGTACTTC.